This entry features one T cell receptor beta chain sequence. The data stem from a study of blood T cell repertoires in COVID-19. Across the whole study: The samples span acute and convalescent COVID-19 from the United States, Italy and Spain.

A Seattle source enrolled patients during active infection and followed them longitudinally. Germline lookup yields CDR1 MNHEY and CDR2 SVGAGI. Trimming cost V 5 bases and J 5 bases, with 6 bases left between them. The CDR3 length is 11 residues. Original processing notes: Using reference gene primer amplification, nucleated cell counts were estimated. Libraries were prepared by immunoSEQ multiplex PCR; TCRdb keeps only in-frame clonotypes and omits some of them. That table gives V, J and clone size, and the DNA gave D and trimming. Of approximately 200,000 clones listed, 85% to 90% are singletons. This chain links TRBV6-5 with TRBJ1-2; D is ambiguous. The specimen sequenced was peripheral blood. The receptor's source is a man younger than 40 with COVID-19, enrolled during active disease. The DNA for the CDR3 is TGTGCCAGCAGTCCTTTTTATGGCTACACCTTC. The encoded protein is CASSPFYGYTF.